This TCR beta chain was observed in a study of cytomegalovirus exposure and HLA in healthy donors. The study, taken as a whole, reports: Most of the CMV-associated TCR beta chains (in a later analysis) appeared to be HLA-restricted.

PCR employed 60 Vbeta and 13 Jbeta primers. The assay was immunoSEQ multiplex PCR, and TCRdb's table has in-frame clones only and misses some. The sample contains about 200,000 clones, roughly 74% of which appear only once. This clone showed up just a few times. The antigen is undetermined. The CDR3 loop spans 13 amino acids. With 5 bases clipped from V and 2 bases from J, the junction kept 2 bases outside the gene matches. From germline, CDR1 is SEHNR and CDR2 FQNEAQ (reference sequence). The sample was PBMCs. The chain has TRBV7-9 and TRBJ1-2; 7 bases align to TRBD1. The source of this sequence is a woman under 40 in good health and CMV-seronegative. CDR3 DNA: TGTGCCAGCAGCCTACAGGGGAACTATGGCTACACCTTC. Translated: CASSLQGNYGYTF.